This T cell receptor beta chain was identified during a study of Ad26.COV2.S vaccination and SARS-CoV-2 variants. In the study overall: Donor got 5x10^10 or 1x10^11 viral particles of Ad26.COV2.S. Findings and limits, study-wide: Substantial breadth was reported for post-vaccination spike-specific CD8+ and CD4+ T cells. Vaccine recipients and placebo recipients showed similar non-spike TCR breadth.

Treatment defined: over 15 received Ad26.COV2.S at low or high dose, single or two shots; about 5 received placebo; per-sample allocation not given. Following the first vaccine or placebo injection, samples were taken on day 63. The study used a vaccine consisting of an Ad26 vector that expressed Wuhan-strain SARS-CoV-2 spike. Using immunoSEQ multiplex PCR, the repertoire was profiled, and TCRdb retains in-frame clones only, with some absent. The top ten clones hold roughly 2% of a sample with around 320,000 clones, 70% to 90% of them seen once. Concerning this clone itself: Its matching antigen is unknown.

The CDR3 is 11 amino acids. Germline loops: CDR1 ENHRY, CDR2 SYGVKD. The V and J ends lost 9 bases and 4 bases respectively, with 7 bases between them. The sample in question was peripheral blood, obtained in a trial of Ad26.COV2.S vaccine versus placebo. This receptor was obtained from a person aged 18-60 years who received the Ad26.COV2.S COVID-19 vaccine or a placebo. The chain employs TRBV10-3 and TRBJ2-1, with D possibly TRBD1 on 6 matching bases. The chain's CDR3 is CAIQGYNEQFF. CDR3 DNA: TGTGCCATTCAGGGGTACAATGAGCAGTTCTTC.